This note documents a single TCR beta chain sequence. There are 15 residues in the CDR3. Looked up from germline, CDR1 is SGHRS and CDR2 is YFSETQ. With 0 bases removed from V and 4 bases from J, the gap between germline ends came to 13 bases. This sample is part of a study of PD-L1 blockade in urothelial cancer. TCRdb keeps only in-frame clones here, not all; method: immunoSEQ multiplex PCR. Among some 60,000 clones, more than 70% were seen once, and the ten largest hold under 3.5%. The clonotype was recovered from a man between 50 and 59 years old with urothelial cancer. The material sequenced was PBMCs, taken around atezolizumab (anti-PD-L1) treatment. The chain couples TRBV5-1 to TRBJ1-1; D is unresolved. In nucleotides, the CDR3 is TGCGCCAGCAGCTTGGGTGGAGGGCCTTTCACTGAAGCTTTCTTT. This translates into CASSLGGGPFTEAFF.